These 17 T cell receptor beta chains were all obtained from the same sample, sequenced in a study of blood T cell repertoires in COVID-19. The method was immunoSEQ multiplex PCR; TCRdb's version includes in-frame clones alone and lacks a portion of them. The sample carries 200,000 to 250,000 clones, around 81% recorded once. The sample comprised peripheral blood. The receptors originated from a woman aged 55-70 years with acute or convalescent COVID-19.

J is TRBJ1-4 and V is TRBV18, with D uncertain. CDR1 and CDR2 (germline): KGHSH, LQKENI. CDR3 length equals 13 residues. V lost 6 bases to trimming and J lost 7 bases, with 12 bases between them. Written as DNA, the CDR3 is TGTGCCAGCTCCGCCGTTGGAGCTGAAAAACTGTTTTTT. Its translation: CASSAVGAEKLFF.

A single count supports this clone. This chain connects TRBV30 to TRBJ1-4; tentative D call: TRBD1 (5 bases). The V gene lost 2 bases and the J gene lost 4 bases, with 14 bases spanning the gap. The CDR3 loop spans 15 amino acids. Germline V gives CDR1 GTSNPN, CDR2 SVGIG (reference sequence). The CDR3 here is CAWSQTGSINEKLFF. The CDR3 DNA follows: TGTGCCTGGAGTCAAACAGGATCGATTAATGAAAAACTGTTTTTT.

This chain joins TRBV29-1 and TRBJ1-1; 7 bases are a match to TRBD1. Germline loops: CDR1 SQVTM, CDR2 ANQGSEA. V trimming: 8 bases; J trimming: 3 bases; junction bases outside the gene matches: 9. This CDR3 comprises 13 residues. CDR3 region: CSFRDREYTEAFF. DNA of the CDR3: TGCAGCTTCCGAGACAGGGAGTACACTGAAGCTTTCTTT.

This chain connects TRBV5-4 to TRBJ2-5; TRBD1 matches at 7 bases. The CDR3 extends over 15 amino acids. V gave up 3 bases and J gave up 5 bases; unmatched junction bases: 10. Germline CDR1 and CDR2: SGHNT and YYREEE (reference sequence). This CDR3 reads CASSSDTGVGETQYF. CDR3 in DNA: TGTGCCAGCAGCTCGGATACAGGGGTTGGGGAGACCCAGTACTTC.

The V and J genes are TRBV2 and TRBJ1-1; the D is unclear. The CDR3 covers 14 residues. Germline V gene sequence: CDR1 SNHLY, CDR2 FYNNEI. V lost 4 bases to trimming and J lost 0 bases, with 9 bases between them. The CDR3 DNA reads TGTGCCAGCAGTGCTTCTACAGTGAACACTGAAGCTTTCTTT. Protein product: CASSASTVNTEAFF.

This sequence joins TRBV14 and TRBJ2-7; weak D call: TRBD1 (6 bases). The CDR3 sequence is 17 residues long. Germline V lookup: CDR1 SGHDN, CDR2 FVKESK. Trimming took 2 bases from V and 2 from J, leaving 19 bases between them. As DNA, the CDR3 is TGTGCCAGCAGCCAAATTTCCGGGCCAGGGGCGACCTACGAGCAGTACTTC. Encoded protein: CASSQISGPGATYEQYF. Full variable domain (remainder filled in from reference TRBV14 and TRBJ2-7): EAGVTQFPSHSVIEKGQTVTLRCDPISGHDNLYWYRRVMGKEIKFLLHFVKESKQDESGMPNNRFLAERTGGTYSTLKVQPAELEDSGVYFCASSQISGPGATYEQYFGPGTRLTVT.

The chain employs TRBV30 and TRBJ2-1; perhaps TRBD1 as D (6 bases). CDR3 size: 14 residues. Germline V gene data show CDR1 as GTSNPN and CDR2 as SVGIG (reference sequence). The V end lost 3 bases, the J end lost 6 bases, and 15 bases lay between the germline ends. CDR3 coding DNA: TGTGCCTGGAGCATCCAGGGGACCTCCAATGAGCAGTTCTTC. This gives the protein CAWSIQGTSNEQFF. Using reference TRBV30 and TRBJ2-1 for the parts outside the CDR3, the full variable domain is SQTIHQWPATLVQPVGSPLSLECTVEGTSNPNLYWYRQAAGRGLQLLFYSVGIGQISSEVPQNLSASRPQDRQFILSSKKLLLSDSGFYLCAWSIQGTSNEQFFGPGTRLTVL.

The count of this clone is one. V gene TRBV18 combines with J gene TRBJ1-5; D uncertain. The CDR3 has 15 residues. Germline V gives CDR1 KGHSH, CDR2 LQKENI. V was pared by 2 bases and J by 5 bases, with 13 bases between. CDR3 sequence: CASSPSGGMDQPQHF. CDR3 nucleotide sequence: TGTGCCAGCTCACCATCCGGCGGGATGGATCAGCCCCAGCATTTT.

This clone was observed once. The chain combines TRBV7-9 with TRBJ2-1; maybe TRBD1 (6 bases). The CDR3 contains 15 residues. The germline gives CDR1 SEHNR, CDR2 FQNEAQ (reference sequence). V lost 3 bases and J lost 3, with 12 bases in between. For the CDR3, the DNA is TGTGCCAGCAGCTTTACTGGGGGACACTACAATGAGCAGTTCTTC. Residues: CASSFTGGHYNEQFF. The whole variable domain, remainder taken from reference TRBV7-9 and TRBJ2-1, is DTGVSQNPRHKITKRGQNVTFRCDPISEHNRLYWYRQTLGQGPEFLTYFQNEAQLEKSRLLSDRFSAERPKGSFSTLEIQRTEQGDSAMYLCASSFTGGHYNEQFFGPGTRLTVL.

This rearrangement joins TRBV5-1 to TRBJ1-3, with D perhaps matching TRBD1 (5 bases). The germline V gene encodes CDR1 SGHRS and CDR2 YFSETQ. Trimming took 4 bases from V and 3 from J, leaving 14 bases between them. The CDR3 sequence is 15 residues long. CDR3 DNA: TGCGCCAGCAGCCCCTTTGGGGGGGATGGAAACACCATATATTTT. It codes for CASSPFGGDGNTIYF.

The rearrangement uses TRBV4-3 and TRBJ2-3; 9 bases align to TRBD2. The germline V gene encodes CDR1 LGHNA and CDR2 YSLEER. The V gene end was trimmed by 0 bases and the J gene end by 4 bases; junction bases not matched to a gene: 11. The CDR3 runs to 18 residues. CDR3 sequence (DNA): TGCGCCAGCAGCCAAGAAGGGGGGGGGACTAGCCTTGCAGATACGCAGTATTTT. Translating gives CASSQEGGGTSLADTQYF.

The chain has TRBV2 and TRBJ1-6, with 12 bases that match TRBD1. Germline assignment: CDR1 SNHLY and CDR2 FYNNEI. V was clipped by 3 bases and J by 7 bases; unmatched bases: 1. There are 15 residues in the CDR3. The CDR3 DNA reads TGTGCCAGCAGTGAGGGACAGGGGGCAAATTCACCCCTCCACTTT. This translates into CASSEGQGANSPLHF.

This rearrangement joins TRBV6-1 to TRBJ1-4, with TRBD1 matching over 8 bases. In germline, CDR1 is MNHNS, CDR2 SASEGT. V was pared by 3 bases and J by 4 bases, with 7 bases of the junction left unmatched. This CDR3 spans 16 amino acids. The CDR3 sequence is CASSDYRGQGNEKLFF. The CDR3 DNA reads TGTGCCAGCAGTGACTATCGAGGACAGGGTAATGAAAAACTGTTTTTT.

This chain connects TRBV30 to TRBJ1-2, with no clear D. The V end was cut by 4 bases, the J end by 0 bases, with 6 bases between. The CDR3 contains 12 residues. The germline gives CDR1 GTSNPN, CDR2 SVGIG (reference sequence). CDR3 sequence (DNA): TGTGCCTGGAACTTAGCTAACTATGGCTACACCTTC. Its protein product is CAWNLANYGYTF.

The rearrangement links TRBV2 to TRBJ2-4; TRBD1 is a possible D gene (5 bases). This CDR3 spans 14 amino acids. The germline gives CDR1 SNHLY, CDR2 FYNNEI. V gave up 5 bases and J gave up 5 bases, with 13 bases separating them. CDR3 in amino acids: CASSNQGTENIQYF. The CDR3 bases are TGTGCCAGCAGTAATCAGGGTACAGAAAACATTCAGTACTTC.

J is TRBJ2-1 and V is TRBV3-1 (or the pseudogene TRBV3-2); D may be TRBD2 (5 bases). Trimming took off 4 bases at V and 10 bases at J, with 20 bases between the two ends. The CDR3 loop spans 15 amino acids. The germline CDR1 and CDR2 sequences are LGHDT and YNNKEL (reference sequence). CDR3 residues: CASSLLLAGETEQFF. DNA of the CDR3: TGTGCCAGCAGCCTTCTCCTAGCTGGGGAGACGGAGCAGTTCTTC.

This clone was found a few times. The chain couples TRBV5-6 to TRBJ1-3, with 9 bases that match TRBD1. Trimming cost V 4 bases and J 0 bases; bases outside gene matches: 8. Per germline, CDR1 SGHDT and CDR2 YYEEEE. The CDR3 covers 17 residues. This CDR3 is CASSEAGTGRSGNTIYF. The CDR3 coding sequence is TGTGCCAGCAGCGAAGCCGGGACAGGGCGCTCTGGAAACACCATATATTTT.